This section outlines one T cell receptor (beta chain) sequence together with its context. Its antigen is currently unknown. Using a J-beta primer mix together with a sample-barcoded 5' primer, a second PCR was run for roughly 7 to 12 cycles. TCRdb recomputed calls from the 5' RACE reads with MiXCR, one row per CDR3 protein. Among approximately 900,000 distinct CDR3 sequences listed, about 27% were seen once. Each donor's blood draw was roughly 10 milliliters of peripheral blood. These data are taken from a study of blood T cells in healthy people across ages. Whole-study findings and limits: Diversity was higher, and naive CD4+ cells more numerous, in long-lived donors than in aged donors.

Between the trimmed V and J ends, which lost 3 bases and 3 bases, there was a span of 15 bases. CDR1 and CDR2 (germline): SGHTS, YDEGEE. This CDR3 is 15 amino acids long. The data also belong to a second study, concerning T cells of mothers and their children. That investigation notes: When mothers and children were related, their normalized repertoire overlap, which was always slightly higher, did not differ significantly from that of unrelated pairs.

This TCR derives from a woman aged 40 to 55 in good health. What was sequenced was blood. This chain links TRBV5-8 with TRBJ1-1; a weak D match, TRBD1 (5 bases). The CDR3 reads CASSSGHGEYTEAFF. As DNA, the CDR3 is TGTGCCAGCAGCTCTGGACACGGGGAGTACACTGAAGCTTTCTTT.